The T cell receptor (beta chain) described here comes from a study of blood T cell repertoires in COVID-19. Background on the study: Some COVID-19 samples were acute and others convalescent; all came from the United States, Italy and Spain. T cells, B-cell-depleted T cells, or PBMCs supplied cDNA or gDNA.

Original processing notes: Estimation of nucleated cell counts relied on the amplification of reference gene primers. The assay was immunoSEQ multiplex PCR, and TCRdb's table has in-frame clones only and misses some. V and J calls and clone size are given by that table; D and trimming were obtained from the DNA. The sample gives 13,000 to 15,000 clones, 80% to 90% of which show up once; 2.5% to 3.5% is in the top ten. V was shortened by 0 bases and J by 7 bases, with 14 bases between the two germline ends. The CDR3 consists of 15 residues. Germline V lookup: CDR1 SGDLS, CDR2 YYNGEE. The rearrangement joins TRBV9 to TRBJ2-1, with D tentatively TRBD2 (6 bases). This sequence originates from a human donor in a cohort sampled during active COVID-19. Sequencing used peripheral blood. CDR3 sequence reads: CASSVEGGVLNEQFF. The CDR3 DNA follows: TGTGCCAGCAGCGTAGAGGGCGGGGTCTTGAATGAGCAGTTCTTC. Full variable domain (missing parts from reference TRBV9 and TRBJ2-1): DSGVTQTPKHLITATGQRVTLRCSPRSGDLSVYWYQQSLDQGLQFLIQYYNGEERAKGNILERFSAQQFPDLHSELNLSSLELGDSALYFCASSVEGGVLNEQFFGPGTRLTVL.